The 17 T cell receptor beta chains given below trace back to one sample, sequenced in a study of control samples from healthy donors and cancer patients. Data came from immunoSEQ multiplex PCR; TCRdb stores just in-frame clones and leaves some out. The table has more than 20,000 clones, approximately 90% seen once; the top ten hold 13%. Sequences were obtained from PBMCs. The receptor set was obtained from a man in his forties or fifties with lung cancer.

The CDR3 is CASSAGPNTEAFF. The CDR3 DNA reads as TGTGCCAGCAGTGCGGGACCGAACACTGAAGCTTTCTTT. The rearrangement links TRBV12-3 or TRBV12-4 to TRBJ1-1, with D perhaps matching TRBD1 (5 bases). Trimming removed 5 bases at V and 1 base at J, with 8 bases between. The CDR3 consists of 13 residues.

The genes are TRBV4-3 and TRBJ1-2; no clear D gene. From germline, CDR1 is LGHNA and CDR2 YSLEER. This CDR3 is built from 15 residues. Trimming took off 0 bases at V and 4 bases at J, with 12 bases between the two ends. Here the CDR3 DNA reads TGCGCCAGCAGCCAAGATCTGGGGTCGGTCTATGGCTACACCTTC. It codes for CASSQDLGSVYGYTF.

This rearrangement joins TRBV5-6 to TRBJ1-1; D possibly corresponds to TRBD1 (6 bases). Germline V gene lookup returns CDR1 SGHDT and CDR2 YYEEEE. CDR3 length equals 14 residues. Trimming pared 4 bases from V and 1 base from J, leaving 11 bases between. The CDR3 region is CASSTNRANTEAFF. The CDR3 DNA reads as TGTGCCAGCAGCACAAACAGGGCGAACACTGAAGCTTTCTTT. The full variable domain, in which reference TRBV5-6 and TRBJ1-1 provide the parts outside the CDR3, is DAGVTQSPTHLIKTRGQQVTLRCSPKSGHDTVSWYQQALGQGPQFIFQYYEEEERQRGNFPDRFSGHQFPNYSSELNVNALLLGDSALYLCASSTNRANTEAFFGQGTRLTVV.

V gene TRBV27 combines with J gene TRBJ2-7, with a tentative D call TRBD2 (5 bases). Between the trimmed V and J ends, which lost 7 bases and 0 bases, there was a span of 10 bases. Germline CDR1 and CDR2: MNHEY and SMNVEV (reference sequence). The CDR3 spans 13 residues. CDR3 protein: CASKGTSSYEQYF. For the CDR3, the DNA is TGTGCCAGCAAAGGCACTAGCTCCTACGAGCAGTACTTC.

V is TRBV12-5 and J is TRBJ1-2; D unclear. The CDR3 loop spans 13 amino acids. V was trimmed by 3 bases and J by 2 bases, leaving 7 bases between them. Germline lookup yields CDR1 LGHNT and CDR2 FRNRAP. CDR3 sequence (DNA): TGTGCTAGTGGTTTTTCGGGGAACTATGGCTACACCTTC. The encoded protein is CASGFSGNYGYTF.

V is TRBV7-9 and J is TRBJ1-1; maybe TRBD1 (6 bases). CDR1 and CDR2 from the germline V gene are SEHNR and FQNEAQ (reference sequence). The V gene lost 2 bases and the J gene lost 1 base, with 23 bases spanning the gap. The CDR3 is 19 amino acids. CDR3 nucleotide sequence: TGTGCCAGCAGCTTAACCCGGAAAGGCAGGGGACATGGGAACACTGAAGCTTTCTTT. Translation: CASSLTRKGRGHGNTEAFF.

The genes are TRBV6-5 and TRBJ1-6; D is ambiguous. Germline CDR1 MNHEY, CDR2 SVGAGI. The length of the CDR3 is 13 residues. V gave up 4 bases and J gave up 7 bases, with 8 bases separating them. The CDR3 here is CASSSPENSPLHF. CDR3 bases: TGTGCCAGCAGTTCCCCGGAGAATTCACCCCTCCACTTT.

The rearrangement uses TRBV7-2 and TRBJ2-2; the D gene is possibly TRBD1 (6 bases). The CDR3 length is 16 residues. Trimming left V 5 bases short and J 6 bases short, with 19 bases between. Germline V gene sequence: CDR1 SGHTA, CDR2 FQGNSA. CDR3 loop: CASSPRGRGQAGELFF. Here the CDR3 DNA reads TGTGCCAGCAGCCCGAGGGGCAGGGGTCAGGCCGGGGAGCTGTTTTTT.

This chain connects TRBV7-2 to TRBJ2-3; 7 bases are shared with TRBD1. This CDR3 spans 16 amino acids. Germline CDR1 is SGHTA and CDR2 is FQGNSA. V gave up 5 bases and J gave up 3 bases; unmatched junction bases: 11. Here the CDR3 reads CASSVQGRIGTDTQYF. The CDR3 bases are TGTGCCAGCAGCGTACAGGGGAGAATTGGGACAGATACGCAGTATTTT.

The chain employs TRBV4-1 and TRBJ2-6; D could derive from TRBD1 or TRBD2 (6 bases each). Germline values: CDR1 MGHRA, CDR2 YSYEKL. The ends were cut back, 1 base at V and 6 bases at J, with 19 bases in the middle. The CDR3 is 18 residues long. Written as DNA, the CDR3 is TGCGCCAGCAGCCAAGGGGTCCAGGGGAGGCTTGAGGCCAACGTCCTGACTTTC. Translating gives CASSQGVQGRLEANVLTF.

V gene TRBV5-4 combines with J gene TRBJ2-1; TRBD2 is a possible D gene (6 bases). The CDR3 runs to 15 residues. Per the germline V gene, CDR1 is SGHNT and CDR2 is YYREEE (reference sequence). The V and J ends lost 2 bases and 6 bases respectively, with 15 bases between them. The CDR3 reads CASSFRGALFNEQFF. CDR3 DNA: TGTGCCAGCAGCTTTCGCGGGGCCCTGTTCAATGAGCAGTTCTTC.

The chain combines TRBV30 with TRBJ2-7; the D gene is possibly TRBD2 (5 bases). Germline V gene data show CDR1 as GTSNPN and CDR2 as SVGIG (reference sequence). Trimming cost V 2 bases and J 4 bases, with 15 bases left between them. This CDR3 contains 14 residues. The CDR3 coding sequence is TGTGCCTGGAGTCGCGGCGGGTCGGCTTACGAGCAGTACTTC. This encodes CAWSRGGSAYEQYF.

The chain's CDR3 is CASSLVGEWDSLSYEQYF. CDR3 sequence (DNA): TGTGCCAGCAGCTTGGTAGGGGAATGGGACAGTTTATCCTACGAGCAGTACTTC. The chain links TRBV5-5 to TRBJ2-7; 7 bases map to TRBD1. The germline V gene has CDR1 SGHKS and CDR2 YYEKEE (reference sequence). This CDR3 has 18 residues. The J segment lost 1 base and the V segment lost 0 bases, leaving 13 bases of the junction unmatched.

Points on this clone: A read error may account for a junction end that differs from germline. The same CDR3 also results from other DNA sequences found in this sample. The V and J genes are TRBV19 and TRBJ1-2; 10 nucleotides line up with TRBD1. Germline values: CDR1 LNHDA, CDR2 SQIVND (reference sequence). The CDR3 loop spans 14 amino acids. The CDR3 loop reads CASHGTGEFYGYTF. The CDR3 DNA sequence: TGCGCCAGTCACGGGACAGGGGAATTCTATGGCTACACCTTC.

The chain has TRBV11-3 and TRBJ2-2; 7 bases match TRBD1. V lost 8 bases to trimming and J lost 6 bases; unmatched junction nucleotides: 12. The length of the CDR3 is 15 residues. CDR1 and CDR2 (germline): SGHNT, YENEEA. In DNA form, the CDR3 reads TGTGCCAGCGGAAGACAGGGATTATCGTCCGGGGAGCTGTTTTTT. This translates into CASGRQGLSSGELFF.

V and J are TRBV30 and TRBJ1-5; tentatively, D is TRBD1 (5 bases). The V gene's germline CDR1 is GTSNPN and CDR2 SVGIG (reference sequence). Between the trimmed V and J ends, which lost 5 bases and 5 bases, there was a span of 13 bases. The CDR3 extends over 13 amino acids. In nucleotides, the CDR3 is TGTGCCTGGCGAGGGGAGGAACATCAGCCCCAGCATTTT. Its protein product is CAWRGEEHQPQHF.

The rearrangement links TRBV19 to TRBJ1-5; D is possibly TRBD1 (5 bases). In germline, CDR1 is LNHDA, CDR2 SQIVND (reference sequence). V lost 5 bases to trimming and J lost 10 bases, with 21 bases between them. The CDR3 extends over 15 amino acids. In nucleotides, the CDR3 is TGTGCCAGTAGTCAGGGCGCTTACCCTAGGGCCCCCCAGCATTTT. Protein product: CASSQGAYPRAPQHF.